The rows below give T cell receptor beta chains drawn from one sample of a study of PD-L1 blockade in urothelial cancer. The protocol was immunoSEQ multiplex PCR, while the TCRdb copy is restricted to in-frame clones and leaves out a portion. Of around 68,000 clones listed, roughly four fifths are singletons. This specimen was PBMCs, taken around atezolizumab (anti-PD-L1) treatment. The receptors shown here come from a man between 65 and 85 years old with urothelial cancer. Both conserved end residues are part of each CDR3. Fields, in order: CDR3 protein, CDR3 DNA, clone size, J gene, V gene, D gene. D genes are given only for firm matches. Clone size is stated in some rows and not others, as once, few, many or a class when expanded.

CDR3aa: CASRRGQGLAKNIQYF
CDR3nt: TGTGCCAGCAGAAGGGGACAGGGGTTGGCCAAAAACATTCAGTACTTC
abundance: -
j_gene: TRBJ2-4
v_gene: TRBV2
d_gene: TRBD1

CDR3aa: CASSYPQRKETQYF
CDR3nt: TGTGCCAGCAGCTACCCCCAGCGTAAAGAGACCCAGTACTTC
abundance: -
j_gene: TRBJ2-5
v_gene: TRBV5-5
d_gene: -

CDR3aa: CASSLNPEPTSFGDEQFF
CDR3nt: TGTGCCAGCAGCCTGAACCCTGAACCGACATCCTTCGGCGATGAGCAGTTCTTC
abundance: -
j_gene: TRBJ2-1
v_gene: TRBV7-3
d_gene: -

CDR3aa: CASSSPRGSGVSYEQYF
CDR3nt: TGTGCCAGCAGCTCCCCCCGAGGTAGCGGGGTCTCCTACGAGCAGTACTTC
abundance: -
j_gene: TRBJ2-7
v_gene: TRBV9
d_gene: TRBD2

CDR3aa: CASSLQTSGATGELFF
CDR3nt: TGTGCCAGCAGCTTGCAAACTAGCGGGGCGACCGGGGAGCTGTTTTTT
abundance: -
j_gene: TRBJ2-2
v_gene: TRBV5-4
d_gene: TRBD2

CDR3aa: CASALEENSPLHF
CDR3nt: TGCGCCAGCGCCCTGGAGGAGAATTCACCCCTCCACTTT
abundance: -
j_gene: TRBJ1-6
v_gene: TRBV5-1
d_gene: -

CDR3aa: CASSADRGAEAFF
CDR3nt: TGTGCCAGCAGCGCGGACAGGGGAGCTGAAGCTTTCTTT
abundance: -
j_gene: TRBJ1-1
v_gene: TRBV2
d_gene: TRBD1

CDR3aa: CASSPPHIQQETQYF
CDR3nt: TGCGCCAGCAGCCCCCCTCACATACAACAAGAGACCCAGTACTTC
abundance: few
j_gene: TRBJ2-5
v_gene: TRBV4-1
d_gene: -

CDR3aa: CSRGGSETQYF
CDR3nt: TGCAGCCGGGGCGGGAGTGAGACCCAGTACTTC
abundance: -
j_gene: TRBJ2-5
v_gene: TRBV29-1
d_gene: TRBD2

CDR3aa: CSALESQLVHEQYF
CDR3nt: TGCAGCGCCCTAGAGAGCCAACTAGTTCACGAGCAGTACTTC
abundance: -
j_gene: TRBJ2-7
v_gene: TRBV29-1
d_gene: -

CDR3aa: CASNFGIGGFSYEQYF
CDR3nt: TGTGCCAGCAATTTCGGGATTGGCGGATTCTCCTACGAGCAGTACTTC
abundance: -
j_gene: TRBJ2-7
v_gene: TRBV28
d_gene: -

CDR3aa: CASSYSVGGNTEAFF
CDR3nt: TGTGCCAGCAGTTACTCGGTAGGGGGCAACACTGAAGCTTTCTTT
abundance: -
j_gene: TRBJ1-1
v_gene: TRBV6-5
d_gene: TRBD1

CDR3aa: CASSYPGLAGGVEQFF
CDR3nt: TGTGCCAGCAGTTACCCGGGACTAGCGGGAGGGGTTGAGCAGTTCTTC
abundance: once
j_gene: TRBJ2-1
v_gene: TRBV6-5
d_gene: TRBD2

CDR3aa: CASSLTGRSTEAFF
CDR3nt: TGTGCCAGCAGCTTAACAGGCCGAAGCACTGAAGCTTTCTTT
abundance: once
j_gene: TRBJ1-1
v_gene: TRBV7-2
d_gene: -

CDR3aa: CASSQQGRYEQYF
CDR3nt: TGTGCCAGCTCACAGCAGGGGCGCTACGAGCAGTACTTC
abundance: -
j_gene: TRBJ2-7
v_gene: TRBV18
d_gene: -

CDR3aa: CSVEDWTGSGNTIYF
CDR3nt: TGCAGCGTTGAAGATTGGACAGGGTCTGGAAACACCATATATTTT
abundance: -
j_gene: TRBJ1-3
v_gene: TRBV29-1
d_gene: TRBD1

CDR3aa: CASEEAGRNHPYGYTF
CDR3nt: TGTGCCAGCGAGGAGGCAGGCCGCAACCACCCCTATGGCTACACCTTC
abundance: -
j_gene: TRBJ1-2
v_gene: TRBV25-1
d_gene: -

CDR3aa: CASSLGGGASYEQYF
CDR3nt: TGCGCCAGCAGCTTGGGTGGGGGGGCCTCCTACGAGCAGTACTTC
abundance: -
j_gene: TRBJ2-7
v_gene: TRBV5-1
d_gene: -

CDR3aa: CASIRGGEAADTQYF
CDR3nt: TGTGCCAGCATAAGAGGGGGAGAAGCGGCAGATACGCAGTATTTT
abundance: -
j_gene: TRBJ2-3
v_gene: TRBV28
d_gene: -

CDR3aa: CASSLGRASVFEQYF
CDR3nt: TGTGCCAGCAGCTTAGGGCGGGCTAGCGTCTTCGAGCAGTACTTC
abundance: -
j_gene: TRBJ2-7
v_gene: TRBV7-8
d_gene: -

CDR3aa: CASRDFTSYEQYF
CDR3nt: TGCGCCAGCCGGGACTTCACCTCCTACGAGCAGTACTTC
abundance: -
j_gene: TRBJ2-7
v_gene: TRBV5-1
d_gene: -

CDR3aa: CASGRQGIANTGELFF
CDR3nt: TGTGCCAGTGGCCGACAGGGGATTGCGAACACCGGGGAGCTGTTTTTT
abundance: -
j_gene: TRBJ2-2
v_gene: TRBV19
d_gene: TRBD1

CDR3aa: CSAEDYNEQFF
CDR3nt: TGCAGTGCTGAGGACTACAATGAGCAGTTCTTC
abundance: -
j_gene: TRBJ2-1
v_gene: TRBV20-1
d_gene: -

CDR3aa: CASSRTGEETEAFF
CDR3nt: TGTGCCAGCAGTCGCACCGGAGAGGAGACTGAAGCTTTCTTT
abundance: -
j_gene: TRBJ1-1
v_gene: TRBV27
d_gene: -

CDR3aa: CASSPPGLGNYNEQFF
CDR3nt: TGTGCCAGCTCACCCCCGGGACTAGGAAACTACAATGAGCAGTTCTTC
abundance: -
j_gene: TRBJ2-1
v_gene: TRBV18
d_gene: TRBD2

CDR3aa: CASSPVRSGENTEAFF
CDR3nt: TGTGCCAGCTCACCAGTCCGAAGCGGGGAGAACACTGAAGCTTTCTTT
abundance: -
j_gene: TRBJ1-1
v_gene: TRBV18
d_gene: -

CDR3aa: CASSLRQGATGELFF
CDR3nt: TGTGCCAGCAGCTTACGACAGGGGGCCACCGGGGAGCTGTTTTTT
abundance: -
j_gene: TRBJ2-2
v_gene: TRBV7-2
d_gene: TRBD1

CDR3aa: CASSIVPGTMNEQFF
CDR3nt: TGTGCCAGTAGTATAGTGCCGGGAACTATGAATGAGCAGTTCTTC
abundance: -
j_gene: TRBJ2-1
v_gene: TRBV19
d_gene: -

CDR3aa: CASGTSGVGEQFF
CDR3nt: TGTGCCAGCGGGACTAGCGGGGTGGGTGAGCAGTTCTTC
abundance: -
j_gene: TRBJ2-1
v_gene: TRBV7-9
d_gene: TRBD2

CDR3aa: CASSLSGTGIYEQYF
CDR3nt: TGTGCCAGCAGTTTGTCCGGGACAGGGATCTACGAGCAGTACTTC
abundance: -
j_gene: TRBJ2-7
v_gene: TRBV27
d_gene: TRBD1

CDR3aa: CASSIGGLSSTDTQYF
CDR3nt: TGTGCCAGTAGTATAGGGGGACTATCTAGCACAGATACGCAGTATTTT
abundance: once
j_gene: TRBJ2-3
v_gene: TRBV19
d_gene: TRBD2

CDR3aa: CASGVAGAETQYF
CDR3nt: TGTGCCAGCGGCGTAGCGGGAGCAGAGACCCAGTACTTC
abundance: -
j_gene: TRBJ2-5
v_gene: TRBV27
d_gene: TRBD2

CDR3aa: CASGETTADTGELFF
CDR3nt: TGCGCCAGCGGTGAGACGACAGCTGACACCGGGGAGCTGTTTTTT
abundance: -
j_gene: TRBJ2-2
v_gene: TRBV5-1
d_gene: -

CDR3aa: CASSLSGSSYNEQFF
CDR3nt: TGCGCCAGCAGCTTGTCTGGGAGCTCCTACAATGAGCAGTTCTTC
abundance: -
j_gene: TRBJ2-1
v_gene: TRBV5-1
d_gene: -

CDR3aa: CASKDNSNTGELFF
CDR3nt: TGTGCCAGCAAGGACAACTCGAACACCGGGGAGCTGTTTTTT
abundance: -
j_gene: TRBJ2-2
v_gene: TRBV6-1
d_gene: -

CDR3aa: CASSRGTSITDTQYF
CDR3nt: TGCGCCAGCAGCCGGGGGACTTCCATCACAGATACGCAGTATTTT
abundance: -
j_gene: TRBJ2-3
v_gene: TRBV5-1
d_gene: -

CDR3aa: CASRQRGSGRATETQYF
CDR3nt: TGTGCCAGCAGACAAAGAGGGAGCGGGAGGGCCACCGAGACCCAGTACTTC
abundance: -
j_gene: TRBJ2-5
v_gene: TRBV2
d_gene: TRBD2

CDR3aa: CASSVSGGLSGNTIYF
CDR3nt: TGTGCCAGCAGCGTGTCAGGGGGGTTATCTGGAAACACCATATATTTT
abundance: -
j_gene: TRBJ1-3
v_gene: TRBV9
d_gene: TRBD1

CDR3aa: CASSLNPGVGGYTF
CDR3nt: TGCGCCAGCAGCTTGAACCCCGGGGTTGGCGGCTACACCTTC
abundance: -
j_gene: TRBJ1-2
v_gene: TRBV5-1
d_gene: -

CDR3aa: CASSFYGTGGNTQYF
CDR3nt: TGTGCCAGCAGCTTCTATGGGACAGGGGGGAATACGCAGTATTTT
abundance: -
j_gene: TRBJ2-3
v_gene: TRBV7-3
d_gene: TRBD1

CDR3aa: CASSLGLAESDTQYF
CDR3nt: TGTGCCAGCAGCTTAGGTTTAGCAGAATCAGATACGCAGTATTTT
abundance: -
j_gene: TRBJ2-3
v_gene: TRBV7-3
d_gene: -

CDR3aa: CASSGGLDEKLFF
CDR3nt: TGTGCCAGCTCTGGAGGGTTGGACGAAAAACTGTTTTTT
abundance: -
j_gene: TRBJ1-4
v_gene: TRBV18
d_gene: -

CDR3aa: CASSDYTEAFF
CDR3nt: TGTGCCAGCAGTGACTACACTGAAGCTTTCTTT
abundance: -
j_gene: TRBJ1-1
v_gene: TRBV25-1
d_gene: -

CDR3aa: CASSLGGLDTEAFF
CDR3nt: TGTGCCAGCAGTTTGGGGGGGCTGGACACTGAAGCTTTCTTT
abundance: few
j_gene: TRBJ1-1
v_gene: TRBV2
d_gene: -

CDR3aa: CASSASGADEQYF
CDR3nt: TGTGCCAGCAGCGCGAGCGGGGCCGACGAGCAGTACTTC
abundance: -
j_gene: TRBJ2-7
v_gene: TRBV9
d_gene: TRBD2

CDR3aa: CASINPDAGQGYTF
CDR3nt: TGTGCCAGCATCAACCCGGACGCGGGGCAAGGCTACACCTTC
abundance: -
j_gene: TRBJ1-2
v_gene: TRBV6-5
d_gene: -

CDR3aa: CASSTTTGGTEAFF
CDR3nt: TGTGCCAGTAGTACTACCACAGGGGGCACTGAAGCTTTCTTT
abundance: -
j_gene: TRBJ1-1
v_gene: TRBV19
d_gene: TRBD1

CDR3aa: CASSFSAISGNTIYF
CDR3nt: TGTGCCAGCAGTTTCTCAGCGATCTCTGGAAACACCATATATTTT
abundance: once
j_gene: TRBJ1-3
v_gene: TRBV28
d_gene: -

CDR3aa: CASSPGQLNEKLFF
CDR3nt: TGTGCCAGCAGCCCAGGACAGCTGAATGAAAAACTGTTTTTT
abundance: -
j_gene: TRBJ1-4
v_gene: TRBV7-2
d_gene: -

CDR3aa: CASRPENEQFF
CDR3nt: TGTGCCAGCAGACCGGAGAATGAGCAGTTCTTC
abundance: -
j_gene: TRBJ2-1
v_gene: TRBV2
d_gene: -

CDR3aa: CASSFILLSNAEAFF
CDR3nt: TGTGCCAGTAGTTTCATCCTGCTATCTAATGCTGAAGCTTTCTTT
abundance: -
j_gene: TRBJ1-1
v_gene: TRBV19
d_gene: -

CDR3aa: CASSFPGQDYGYTF
CDR3nt: TGTGCCAGCAGTTTTCCAGGCCAAGACTATGGCTACACCTTC
abundance: -
j_gene: TRBJ1-2
v_gene: TRBV28
d_gene: -